The next 30 T cell receptor beta chains were all read from a single sample in a study of regulatory T cells in long-lasting Graves disease. To make TCR beta libraries, researchers used iRepertoire HTBI primers and Arm-PCR of CDR3 regions. From the multiplex PCR reads, TCRdb called clonotypes with MiXCR, one entry per CDR3 protein. The sample shows roughly 500,000 distinct CDR3 sequences, roughly 13% of them seen only once. Time point: newly diagnosed GD, antithyroid drugs for less than 3 months. From RNA extracted from PBMCs, the TCR library was made. These data were likewise used in another study, on T cells in Graves' hyperthyroidism and ophthalmopathy.

The material sequenced was peripheral blood mononuclear cells (PBMCs), taken at new diagnosis, from a patient treated with antithyroid drugs. The receptor set was obtained from a young man with Graves disease.

This clonotype has a count of ten or more. The CDR3 loop is CSARVPRGDTQYF. CDR3 DNA sequence: TGCAGTGCTAGAGTTCCTAGGGGGGATACGCAGTATTTT. The gene calls are TRBV20-1 and TRBJ2-3; D possibly corresponds to TRBD1 (6 bases). Germline loops: CDR1 DFQATT, CDR2 SNEGSKA (reference sequence). The CDR3 loop spans 13 amino acids. With 1 base removed from V and 6 bases from J, the gap between germline ends came to 11 bases.

The chain couples TRBV19 to TRBJ2-2; weak D call: TRBD1 (6 bases). Trimming removed 0 bases from V and 5 bases from J, with 10 bases in between. Germline CDR1 is LNHDA and CDR2 is SQIVND (reference sequence). This CDR3 comprises 15 residues. The CDR3 sequence is CASSIEDSGTGELFF. The CDR3 nucleotides are TGTGCCAGTAGTATAGAGGACAGTGGAACCGGGGAGCTGTTTTTT.

The sample holds many counts of this clonotype. The chain carries TRBV10-3 and TRBJ2-1; 8 nucleotides match TRBD2. J was trimmed by 5 bases and V by 4 bases; bases with no gene match: 10. Germline values: CDR1 ENHRY, CDR2 SYGVKD. The CDR3 length is 16 residues. CDR3 coding DNA: TGTGCCATCAGTGGAGGTCTGGGCGGGAGGCACAATGAGCAGTTCTTC. Encoded protein: CAISGGLGGRHNEQFF.

In this sample, this clonotype turned up many times. The rearrangement links TRBV7-8 to TRBJ2-3; 11 bases map to TRBD2. The CDR3 covers 20 residues. V shed 2 bases, J shed 0 bases, and the junction held 13 bases outside the gene matches. From germline, CDR1 is SGHVS and CDR2 FQNEAQ. DNA of the CDR3: TGTGCCAGCAGCTTAAGGAGGGGGACTAGCGGCCAACCTAGCACAGATACGCAGTATTTT. This sequence encodes CASSLRRGTSGQPSTDTQYF.

The sample holds many counts of this clonotype. This sequence joins TRBV11-2 and TRBJ1-3; TRBD1 is a possible D gene (5 bases). Between the trimmed V and J ends, which lost 4 bases and 0 bases, there was a span of 10 bases. Germline CDR1 and CDR2: SGHAT and FQNNGV. This CDR3 is built from 15 residues. CDR3 protein: CASSWTDISGNTIYF. The CDR3 DNA follows: TGTGCCAGCAGCTGGACGGACATCTCTGGAAACACCATATATTTT.

This clonotype came up a few times. V usage is TRBV10-3 and J usage is TRBJ1-2; D is perhaps TRBD1 (6 bases). Germline V gene lookup returns CDR1 ENHRY and CDR2 SYGVKD. CDR3 size: 16 residues. The V and J ends lost 4 bases and 0 bases respectively, with 15 bases between them. The CDR3 loop is CAISGLQGIANYGYTF. The CDR3 coding sequence is TGTGCCATCAGTGGATTACAGGGAATCGCTAACTATGGCTACACCTTC.

This clonotype was seen many times. This chain uses TRBV20-1 with TRBJ2-3; D is unclear. CDR3 length: 14 amino acids. Germline-derived CDR1 and CDR2 are DFQATT and SNEGSKA (reference sequence). Between the trimmed V and J ends, which lost 2 bases and 5 bases, there was a span of 14 bases. The CDR3 nucleotides read TGCAGTGCTAGACCCAATCTGGCCGGAGATACGCAGTATTTT. Its translation is CSARPNLAGDTQYF.

As for this clonotype: Since a much larger clone is just one base distant, this may be a read error. The CDR3 DNA reads TGTGCCAGCAGTCCCAGGGTCTCTGGAAACACCATATATTTT. Amino acid sequence: CASSPRVSGNTIYF. This chain uses TRBV27 with TRBJ1-3, with D perhaps TRBD1 (5 bases). Germline values: CDR1 MNHEY, CDR2 SMNVEV (reference sequence). Trimming took 5 bases from V and 0 from J, leaving 8 bases between them. CDR3 length: 14 residues.

This clonotype was found many times. The chain is built from TRBV7-2 and TRBJ2-7; 7 bases fit TRBD1. Germline assignment: CDR1 SGHTA and CDR2 FQGNSA. This CDR3 is built from 15 residues. V lost 5 bases, J lost 3 bases, and 10 bases stayed unmatched. CDR3 in DNA: TGTGCCAGCAGCGGGGCGACAGGGCTCGGCTACGAGCAGTACTTC. Protein sequence: CASSGATGLGYEQYF.

The chain's CDR3 is CSARRRNEQFF. CDR3 coding DNA: TGCAGTGCTCGGCGGCGGAATGAGCAGTTCTTC. The chain joins TRBV20-1 to TRBJ2-1; D gene unclear. The V end was cut by 5 bases, the J end by 7 bases, with 9 bases between. The CDR3 is made up of 11 amino acids. Germline V gene sequence: CDR1 DFQATT, CDR2 SNEGSKA (reference sequence).

This clonotype was found many times. The rearrangement uses TRBV11-2 and TRBJ2-1; D perhaps matches TRBD2 (6 bases). The CDR3 consists of 14 residues. V shed 3 bases and J shed 7 bases, with 13 bases lying between them. Germline values: CDR1 SGHAT, CDR2 FQNNGV. This CDR3 is CASSFGVGRNEQFF. CDR3 bases: TGTGCCAGCAGCTTTGGTGTGGGGAGGAATGAGCAGTTCTTC.

The chain couples TRBV4-1 to TRBJ2-1; the D is unclear. The V and J ends lost 1 base and 0 bases respectively, with 7 bases between them. There are 15 residues in the CDR3. Looked up from germline, CDR1 is MGHRA and CDR2 is YSYEKL. CDR3 DNA: TGCGCCAGCAGCCAAGTTCGTAACTCCTACAATGAGCAGTTCTTC. This codes for CASSQVRNSYNEQFF.

Comment on this clonotype: The conserved phenylalanine or tryptophan is not found at the CDR3 terminus, so this likely reflects a read error. The chain employs TRBV6-4 and TRBJ1-1; D perhaps matches TRBD1 (5 bases). The CDR3 length is 13 residues. Trimming removed 6 bases from V and 5 bases from J, with 13 bases in between. Germline V gene lookup returns CDR1 MRHNA and CDR2 SNTAGT. Here the CDR3 DNA reads TGTGCCAGCAGCGTTCAGTGGGGGACTGAAGCTTTCCTT. This codes for CASSVQWGTEAFL.

This chain joins TRBV5-6 and TRBJ2-2; no clear D. CDR3 length: 15 residues. V lost 0 bases and J lost 3, with 9 bases in between. The V gene's germline CDR1 is SGHDT and CDR2 YYEEEE. CDR3 DNA sequence: TGTGCCAGCAGCTTGGGGGTCACGGACACCGGGGAGCTGTTTTTT. Protein sequence: CASSLGVTDTGELFF. The full variable domain, completed using reference TRBV5-6 and TRBJ2-2, is DAGVTQSPTHLIKTRGQQVTLRCSPKSGHDTVSWYQQALGQGPQFIFQYYEEEERQRGNFPDRFSGHQFPNYSSELNVNALLLGDSALYLCASSLGVTDTGELFFGEGSRLTVL.

As for this clonotype: This may be a read error, as it is one base from a much larger clone. This chain connects TRBV12-3 or TRBV12-4 to TRBJ1-2, with D perhaps TRBD1 (5 bases). The CDR3 spans 14 residues. The germline V and J ends were trimmed by 4 bases and 2 bases, with 11 bases remaining between them. Here the CDR3 reads CASSSQGENYGYTF. The CDR3 DNA reads TGTGCCAGCAGTTCTCAAGGGGAGAACTATGGCTACACCTTC.

The chain is built from TRBV5-1 and TRBJ1-3; 7 positions match TRBD1. Per germline, CDR1 SGHRS and CDR2 YFSETQ. The V gene end was trimmed by 3 bases and the J gene end by 4 bases; junction bases not matched to a gene: 10. This CDR3 is built from 16 residues. In nucleotides, the CDR3 is TGCGCCAGCAGCTGGGGGGGACAGCTCACGGGAAACACCATATATTTT. Translation: CASSWGGQLTGNTIYF.

This clonotype has a single count. The V call is TRBV5-1, the J call TRBJ1-2; 7 positions match TRBD1. CDR1 and CDR2 (germline): SGHRS, YFSETQ. The length of the CDR3 is 17 residues. The ends lost 2 bases at V and 0 bases at J; junction bases unmatched: 10. The CDR3 here is CASSLQGQSSANYGYTF. The CDR3 nucleotides are TGCGCCAGCAGCTTACAGGGGCAATCTTCTGCTAACTATGGCTACACCTTC.

This clonotype occurred many times. V usage is TRBV30 and J usage is TRBJ2-5; the D is unclear. Germline V CDR1 and CDR2: GTSNPN, SVGIG (reference sequence). This CDR3 region has 12 residues. V was pared by 1 base and J by 6 bases, with 9 bases between. CDR3 residues: CAWSEVQKTQYF. The CDR3 DNA follows: TGTGCCTGGAGTGAAGTGCAGAAGACCCAGTACTTC.

This clonotype occurred many times. The chain joins TRBV24-1 to TRBJ2-1, with TRBD2 matching over 10 bases. The CDR3 extends over 14 amino acids. V lost 5 bases, J lost 4 bases, and 1 base stayed unmatched. Germline CDR1 is KGHDR and CDR2 is SFDVKD. CDR3: CATSGTSGYNEQFF. CDR3 bases: TGTGCCACCAGTGGGACTAGCGGTTACAATGAGCAGTTCTTC.

This clonotype was detected ten times or more. The genes are TRBV6-1 and TRBJ2-1, with 7 bases matching TRBD2. The CDR3 loop spans 14 amino acids. J was trimmed by 5 bases and V by 5 bases; bases with no gene match: 6. Germline V gene lookup returns CDR1 MNHNS and CDR2 SASEGT. The DNA of the CDR3 is TGTGCCAGCAGTCTCGGGGGGAGGGACAATGAGCAGTTCTTC. This sequence encodes CASSLGGRDNEQFF.

This chain links TRBV27 with TRBJ2-3; a possible D gene is TRBD1 (6 bases). Germline CDR1 and CDR2: MNHEY and SMNVEV (reference sequence). The CDR3 contains 16 residues. The V end was cut by 8 bases, the J end by 0 bases, with 18 bases between. The CDR3 sequence is CASGPMTGRSTDTQYF. The CDR3 coding sequence is TGTGCCAGCGGCCCGATGACAGGACGTAGCACAGATACGCAGTATTTT.

This clonotype appeared a few times. CDR3 DNA sequence: TGTGCCAGTAGGACCGGGACAGTAAAAAACATTCAGTACTTC. Protein: CASRTGTVKNIQYF. The chain carries TRBV19 and TRBJ2-4, with TRBD1 matching over 7 bases. CDR1 LNHDA and CDR2 SQIVND come from the germline V gene (reference sequence). The CDR3 is made up of 14 amino acids. Unmatched junction bases numbered 6, after V lost 6 bases and J lost 4 bases.

This clonotype was detected only a few times. This chain links TRBV3-1 with TRBJ2-7, with 9 bases matching TRBD2. Germline CDR1 is LGHDT and CDR2 is YNNKEL (reference sequence). This CDR3 is built from 15 residues. The trim removed 1 base at V and 4 bases at J, leaving 5 bases unmatched. The CDR3 reads CASSQAPSGMYEQYF. For the CDR3, the DNA is TGTGCCAGCAGCCAAGCACCTAGCGGGATGTACGAGCAGTACTTC.

This rearrangement joins TRBV20-1 to TRBJ2-1; 10 nucleotides match TRBD2. Germline trimming cut 0 bases from V and 5 bases from J; bases unmatched to any gene: 22. The CDR3 has 21 residues. Germline CDR1 is DFQATT and CDR2 is SNEGSKA (reference sequence). The CDR3 reads CSARDAPLAGDRVIWDNEQFF. As DNA, the CDR3 is TGCAGTGCTAGAGACGCGCCGCTAGCGGGAGATAGGGTGATTTGGGACAATGAGCAGTTCTTC.

V gene TRBV29-1 combines with J gene TRBJ1-1; D ambiguous. The CDR3 sequence is 13 residues long. The V and J ends lost 4 bases and 5 bases respectively, with 14 bases between them. The germline V gene encodes CDR1 SQVTM and CDR2 ANQGSEA. CDR3 loop: CSVGPRVGTEAFF. For the CDR3, the DNA is TGCAGCGTTGGACCGAGAGTCGGGACTGAAGCTTTCTTT.

This clonotype came up many times. The chain joins TRBV12-3 or TRBV12-4 to TRBJ1-5; D perhaps matches TRBD1 (5 bases). The CDR3 contains 13 residues. Trimming left V 6 bases short and J 6 bases short, with 12 bases between. CDR3 sequence (DNA): TGTGCCAGCAGCAAAGACAGAAGTCAGCCCCAGCATTTT. As protein: CASSKDRSQPQHF.

The chain joins TRBV15 to TRBJ2-7; a possible D gene is TRBD1 (6 bases). Germline V CDR1 and CDR2: LNHNV, YYDKDF (reference sequence). The length of the CDR3 is 13 residues. V lost 0 bases and J lost 6, with 9 bases in between. CDR3 region: CATSRDRGGEQYF. The DNA of the CDR3 is TGTGCCACCAGCAGAGATCGAGGGGGCGAGCAGTACTTC.

The CDR3 DNA reads as TGTGCCAGCCCCGGGACTAGTCGGGGGGATGCGCAGTTCTTC. It specifies CASPGTSRGDAQFF. The V call is TRBV6-2 or TRBV6-3, the J call TRBJ2-1, with 8 bases lining up with TRBD2. The CDR3 extends over 14 amino acids. V was pared by 8 bases and J by 12 bases, with 15 bases of the junction left unmatched. The germline V gene has CDR1 MNHEY and CDR2 SVGEGT.

The J gene is TRBJ2-2, the V gene TRBV5-1; 11 bases match TRBD2. CDR1 is SGHRS, CDR2 YFSETQ, per germline. J lost 5 bases, V lost 4 bases, and 4 bases had no gene match. This CDR3 spans 15 amino acids. The CDR3: CASSGTSGGTGELFF. In nucleotides, the CDR3 is TGCGCCAGCAGCGGGACTAGCGGCGGGACCGGGGAGCTGTTTTTT.

The V and J genes are TRBV4-1 and TRBJ2-7, with TRBD2 as a possible D gene (5 bases). This CDR3 comprises 16 residues. The V and J ends lost 3 bases and 3 bases respectively, with 18 bases between them. Germline V gene sequence: CDR1 MGHRA, CDR2 YSYEKL. CDR3 residues: CASSQVSSGSHYEQYF. The CDR3 DNA sequence: TGCGCCAGCAGCCAGGTATCGAGCGGTAGCCACTACGAGCAGTACTTC.